This T cell receptor (beta chain) comes out of a study of blood T cell repertoires in COVID-19. Background on the study: Some COVID-19 samples were acute and others convalescent; all came from the United States, Italy and Spain. PBMCs, B-cell-depleted T cells, or T cells provided the cDNA or gDNA that made up the material.

Germline V gene sequence: CDR1 MDHEN, CDR2 SYDVKM. CDR3 length equals 16 residues. V was cut by 2 bases and J by 0 bases, with 11 bases left in between. In the original analysis: Researchers report that nucleated cell counts were estimated from reference gene primer amplification. Generated by immunoSEQ multiplex PCR, the TCRdb table keeps only in-frame clones and is missing some. Clone size and the V and J calls come from that table; the DNA yielded D and trimming. The sample includes around 250,000 clones, roughly 85% of them seen just once. The rearrangement joins TRBV28 to TRBJ1-5; D remains unclear. The receptor comes from a man aged 45-65 years with active or convalescent COVID-19. The sequencing sample was made of peripheral blood. Here the CDR3 reads CASSLRPLGSNQPQHF. The DNA of the CDR3 is TGTGCCAGCAGTTTACGGCCGCTAGGTAGCAATCAGCCCCAGCATTTT.